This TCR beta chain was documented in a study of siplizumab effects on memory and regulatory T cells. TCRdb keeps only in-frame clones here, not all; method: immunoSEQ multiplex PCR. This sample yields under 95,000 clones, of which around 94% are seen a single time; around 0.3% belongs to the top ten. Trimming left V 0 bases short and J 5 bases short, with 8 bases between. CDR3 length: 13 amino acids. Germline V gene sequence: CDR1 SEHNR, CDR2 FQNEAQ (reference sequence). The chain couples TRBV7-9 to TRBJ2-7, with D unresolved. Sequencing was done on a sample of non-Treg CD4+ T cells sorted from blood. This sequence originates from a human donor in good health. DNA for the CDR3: TGTGCCAGCAGCTTAGCCTGGGGAAACGAGCAGTACTTC. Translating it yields CASSLAWGNEQYF. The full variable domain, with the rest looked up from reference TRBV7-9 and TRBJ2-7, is DTGVSQNPRHKITKRGQNVTFRCDPISEHNRLYWYRQTLGQGPEFLTYFQNEAQLEKSRLLSDRFSAERPKGSFSTLEIQRTEQGDSAMYLCASSLAWGNEQYFGPGTRLTVT.